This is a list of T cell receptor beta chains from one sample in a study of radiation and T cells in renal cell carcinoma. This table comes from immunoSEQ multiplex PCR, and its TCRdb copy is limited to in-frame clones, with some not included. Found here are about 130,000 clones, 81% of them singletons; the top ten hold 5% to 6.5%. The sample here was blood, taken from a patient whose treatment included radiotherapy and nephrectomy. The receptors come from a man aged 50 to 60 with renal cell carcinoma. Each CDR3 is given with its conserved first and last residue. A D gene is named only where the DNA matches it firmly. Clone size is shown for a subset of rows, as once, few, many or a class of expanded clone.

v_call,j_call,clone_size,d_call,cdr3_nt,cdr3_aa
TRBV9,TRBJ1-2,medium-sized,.,TGTGCCAGCAGCGCGCAGGGGTCGTACTATGGCTACACCTTC,CASSAQGSYYGYTF
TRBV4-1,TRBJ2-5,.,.,TGCGCCAGCAGCCAAGGGCCAATACCCTTACAAGAGACCCAGTACTTC,CASSQGPIPLQETQYF
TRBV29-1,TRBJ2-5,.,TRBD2,TGCAGCGTGGCTAGCGGCCAAGAGACCCAGTACTTC,CSVASGQETQYF
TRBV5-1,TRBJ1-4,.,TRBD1,TGCGCCAGCAGCTTGGAGGGACAGGAGAATGAAAAACTGTTTTTT,CASSLEGQENEKLFF
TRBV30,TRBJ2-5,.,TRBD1,TGTGCCTGGAGCCCCAAAAGGGGGACAGGGAATCAAGAGACCCAGTACTTC,CAWSPKRGTGNQETQYF
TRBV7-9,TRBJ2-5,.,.,TGTGCCAGCAGTTCCCCCCCGGGACATCAGTACCAAGAGACCCAGTACTTC,CASSSPPGHQYQETQYF
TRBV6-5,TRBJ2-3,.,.,TGTGCCAGACCCCGGGGGCCCTCTCCCACAGATACGCAGTATTTT,CARPRGPSPTDTQYF
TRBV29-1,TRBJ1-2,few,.,TGCAGCGTTGTGTCCACTAACTATGGCTACACCTTC,CSVVSTNYGYTF
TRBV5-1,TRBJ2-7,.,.,TGCGCCAGCAGCTTGGCCGGCCAGGGAGACGAGCAGTACTTC,CASSLAGQGDEQYF
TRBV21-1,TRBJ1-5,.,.,TGTGCCAGCAGGAGGCGGGGCGGCTATAGCAATCAGCCCCAGCATTTT,CASRRRGGYSNQPQHF
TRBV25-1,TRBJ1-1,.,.,TGTGCCAGCAGTGGCGGCAGGGTGCCGAACACTGAAGCTTTCTTT,CASSGGRVPNTEAFF
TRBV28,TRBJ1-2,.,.,TGTGCCAGCAGTTGGGGGAATAACTATGGCTACACCTTC,CASSWGNNYGYTF
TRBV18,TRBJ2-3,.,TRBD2,TGTGCCAGCTCACCACGAAGACTAGCGCTAAGCACAGATACGCAGTATTTT,CASSPRRLALSTDTQYF
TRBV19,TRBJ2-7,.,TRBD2,TGTGCCAGTAGTAGAAGAGCGGGGGGGACCTACGAGCAGTACTTC,CASSRRAGGTYEQYF
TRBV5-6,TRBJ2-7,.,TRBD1,TGTGCCAGCAGGCCCGGGACAGGGGGCTACGAGCAGTACTTC,CASRPGTGGYEQYF
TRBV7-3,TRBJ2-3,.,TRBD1,TGTGCCAGCAGCCAACGGACAGGGTACACAGATACGCAGTATTTT,CASSQRTGYTDTQYF
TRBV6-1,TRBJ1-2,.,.,TGTGCCAGCAGTGAAGGTACAGGGTACTATGGCTACACCTTC,CASSEGTGYYGYTF
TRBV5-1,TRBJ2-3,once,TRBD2,TGCGCCAGCAGCTTCGGGACTAGCGGGGATACAGATACGCAGTATTTT,CASSFGTSGDTDTQYF
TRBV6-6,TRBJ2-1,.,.,TGTGCCAGCAGTTACAGAGCGGACCTTTCCTACAATGAGCAGTTCTTC,CASSYRADLSYNEQFF
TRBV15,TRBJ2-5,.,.,TGTGCCACCAGCAGAGGGGGGGTCCAAGAGACCCAGTACTTC,CATSRGGVQETQYF
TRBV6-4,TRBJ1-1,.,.,TGTGCCAGCAGAGACAGGCCTATGAACACTGAAGCTTTCTTT,CASRDRPMNTEAFF
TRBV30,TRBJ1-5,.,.,TGTGCCTGGAGTGTGGGGGCCTTCAATCAGCCCCAGCATTTT,CAWSVGAFNQPQHF
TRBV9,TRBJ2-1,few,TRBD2,TGTGCCAGCAGCCCTAAGGGACTAGCCAACTACAATGAGCAGTTCTTC,CASSPKGLANYNEQFF
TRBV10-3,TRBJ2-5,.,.,TGTGCCATCAGTGAGTTCTTACGGGAGACCCAGTACTTC,CAISEFLRETQYF
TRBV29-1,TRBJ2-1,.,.,TGCAGCGGGGGGTACAATGAGCAGTTCTTC,CSGGYNEQFF